Given below is one TCR beta chain in context. Its specificity is not known. The trim removed 0 bases at V and 2 bases at J, leaving 2 bases unmatched. Germline V lookup: CDR1 SGHRS, CDR2 YFSETQ. The CDR3 extends over 16 amino acids. These data are taken from a study of neoadjuvant nivolumab and ipilimumab in lung cancer. On the study more broadly: Patients got nivolumab 3 mg/kg on days 1, 15 and 29; combination added ipilimumab 1 mg/kg day 1. Findings and limits, study-wide: TCR receptors were sequenced in few samples. TCR richness and clonality were higher in tumors than adjacent uninvolved lung.

The data were produced by immunoSEQ multiplex PCR, yet TCRdb's version contains in-frame clones alone and is incomplete. The table lists 40,000 to 55,000 clones, about 89% of them singletons. This specimen was blood, taken before neoadjuvant nivolumab, alone or with ipilimumab. The V and J genes are TRBV5-1 and TRBJ2-5; TRBD2 agrees at 12 bases. The source of this sequence is an adult with non-small cell lung cancer. Some clones in this sample may be carry-over from other donors' samples. CDR3 sequence (DNA): TGCGCCAGCAGCTTGGGACTAGCGGGAGCTCAAGAGACCCAGTACTTC. It is translated as CASSLGLAGAQETQYF. Drawing the rest from reference TRBV5-1 and TRBJ2-5, the complete variable domain is KAGVTQTPRYLIKTRGQQVTLSCSPISGHRSVSWYQQTPGQGLQFLFEYFSETQRNKGNFPGRFSGRQFSNSRSEMNVSTLELGDSALYLCASSLGLAGAQETQYFGPGTRLLVL.